This T cell receptor (beta chain) was sequenced for a study of T-cell reconstitution after alpha-beta-depleted transplantation in children. Library preparation (for TCRbeta) was performed with unique molecular identifiers. One entry per CDR3 protein, called by TCRdb with MiXCR from the PCR reads. Among around 78,000 distinct CDR3 sequences listed, roughly 13% were seen once. This clonotype was seen a handful of times. The sequencing here drew on PBMCs, mostly from graft donor cells, taken 180 days after TCRalphabeta/CD19-depleted stem cell transplant. This clonotype originated in a male patient under 10 years old who had a stem cell transplant for acute lymphoblastic leukemia, so the T cells may come from the graft donor.

DNA of the CDR3: TGTGCCATCAGTAATGGGGGGCAGGCCGATACGCAGTATTTT. This translates into CAISNGGQADTQYF. This chain connects TRBV10-3 to TRBJ2-3; D may match TRBD1 or TRBD2 (6 bases each). Deletions cut 5 bases from V and 6 bases from J, with 15 bases between. In germline, CDR1 is ENHRY, CDR2 SYGVKD. The CDR3 is 14 amino acids.